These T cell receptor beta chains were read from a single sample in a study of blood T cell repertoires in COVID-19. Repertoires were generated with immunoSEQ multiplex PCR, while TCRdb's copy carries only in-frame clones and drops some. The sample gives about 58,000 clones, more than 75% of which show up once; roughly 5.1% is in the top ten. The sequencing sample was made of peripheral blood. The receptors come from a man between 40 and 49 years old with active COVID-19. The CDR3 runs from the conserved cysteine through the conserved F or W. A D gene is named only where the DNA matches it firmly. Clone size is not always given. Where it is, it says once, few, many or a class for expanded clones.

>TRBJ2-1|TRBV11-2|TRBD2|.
TGTGCCAGCAGCCTTCTAGCGGGTAACGGCAATGAGCAGTTCTTC
CASSLLAGNGNEQFF
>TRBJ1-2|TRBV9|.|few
TGTGCCAGCAGCGCCCGAGGGAGGTATGGCTACACCTTC
CASSARGRYGYTF
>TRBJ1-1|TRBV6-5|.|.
TGTGCCGCGAGGGCCAACACTGAAGCTTTCTTT
CAARANTEAFF
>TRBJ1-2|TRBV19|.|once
TGTGCCAGTAGTCGTCGCTATGGCTACACCTTC
CASSRRYGYTF
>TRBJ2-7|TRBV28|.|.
TGTGCCAGCAGCCCAAGGGGCTACGAGCAGTACTTC
CASSPRGYEQYF
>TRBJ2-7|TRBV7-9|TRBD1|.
TGTGCCAGCAGCTCCCCAGGGACAGGGGGCTCCTACGAGCAGTACTTC
CASSSPGTGGSYEQYF
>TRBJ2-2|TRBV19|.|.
TGTGCCAGTACCCGAAAGGCGGGGGCGGCGAACACCGGGGAGCTGTTTTTT
CASTRKAGAANTGELFF
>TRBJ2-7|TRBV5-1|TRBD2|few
TGCGCCAGTTCAAGCGGGAGCTCCTACGAGCAGTACTTC
CASSSGSSYEQYF
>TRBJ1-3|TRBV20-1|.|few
TGCAGGGCCGCGGCGCAAAACACCATATATTTT
CRAAAQNTIYF
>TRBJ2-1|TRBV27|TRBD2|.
TGTGCCAGCCGTACCGAAGCGGGAGGACTAAACAATGAGCAGTTCTTC
CASRTEAGGLNNEQFF